This is a list of T cell receptor beta chains from one sample in a study of Graves' ophthalmopathy and Graves' hyperthyroidism. TCRdb reprocessed the multiplex PCR reads with MiXCR, giving one entry per CDR3 protein. The sample shows some 350,000 distinct CDR3 sequences, approximately 18% of them seen only once. The sample taken for sequencing was peripheral blood. These receptor sequences come from an adult woman with stable Graves' hyperthyroidism. Each CDR3 is given with its conserved first and last residue. The D gene is left open where the match is weak. Clone size is stated in some rows and not others, as once, few, many or a class when expanded.

TRBV4-1	-	15	TRBJ1-1	many	CASSQDLGINTEAFF	TGCGCCAGCAGCCAAGATCTGGGGATAAACACTGAAGCTTTCTTT
TRBV30	TRBD2	16	TRBJ2-2	many	CAWSDERESNTGELFF	TGTGCCTGGAGTGACGAGCGGGAGTCGAACACCGGGGAGCTGTTTTTT
TRBV30	-	15	TRBJ1-2	once	CAWSVGTAAQDGYTF	TGTGCCTGGAGTGTAGGAACCGCAGCTCAGGATGGCTACACCTTC
TRBV5-1	TRBD2	16	TRBJ2-5	many	CASSDTSGSPWETQYF	TGCGCCAGCAGCGACACTAGCGGGAGTCCGTGGGAGACCCAGTACTTC
TRBV20-1	TRBD1	14	TRBJ2-7	many	CSARLPGQSYEQYF	TGCAGTGCTAGACTCCCGGGACAGTCCTACGAGCAGTACTTC
TRBV30	TRBD1	13	TRBJ2-2	-	CAWTGTGGGELFF	TGTGCCTGGACCGGGACAGGGGGCGGGGAGCTGTTTTTT
TRBV15	-	15	TRBJ1-5	many	CATSPEGNSNQPQHF	TGTGCCACCAGCCCGGAAGGGAATAGCAATCAGCCCCAGCATTTT
TRBV12-3/TRBV12-4	TRBD1	15	TRBJ2-7	many	CASSSPGTGVDEQYF	TGTGCCAGCAGCTCCCCCGGGACAGGGGTCGACGAGCAGTACTTC
TRBV4-1	-	15	TRBJ2-7	many	CASSRSGTTAYEQYF	TGCGCCAGCAGCCGCTCCGGGACAACGGCCTACGAGCAGTACTTC
TRBV6-2/TRBV6-3	TRBD1	18	TRBJ1-1	many	CASRRDRPSPSSNTEAFF	TGTGCCAGCAGGAGGGACAGACCATCCCCATCCTCGAACACTGAAGCTTTCTTT
TRBV30	-	14	TRBJ1-5	many	CAWSGGSSNQPQHF	TGTGCCTGGAGTGGGGGGTCTAGCAATCAGCCCCAGCATTTT
TRBV20-1	-	13	TRBJ1-6	many	CSARRQAYSPLHF	TGCAGTGCTAGACGACAGGCGTATTCACCCCTCCACTTT
TRBV27	TRBD1	15	TRBJ1-3	few	CASSTNRGLGDTIYF	TGTGCCAGCAGTACCAACAGGGGGCTAGGGGACACCATATATTTT
TRBV29-1	-	13	TRBJ1-1	many	CSVEQAMSTEAFF	TGCAGCGTTGAGCAGGCTATGAGCACTGAAGCTTTCTTT
TRBV12-3/TRBV12-4	TRBD1	13	TRBJ1-2	-	CASKTDREFRYTF	TGTGCCAGCAAGACGGACAGGGAGTTTCGCTACACCTTC
TRBV20-1	-	15	TRBJ1-5	many	CSARAWTPGDQPQHF	TGCAGTGCTAGGGCCTGGACACCCGGGGATCAGCCCCAGCATTTT
TRBV6-5	-	15	TRBJ1-2	many	CASSNGGVQDYGYTF	TGTGCCAGCAGTAACGGGGGGGTCCAGGACTATGGCTACACCTTC
TRBV24-1	TRBD2	15	TRBJ2-7	-	CATSRGTSGSYEQYF	TGTGCCACCAGTCGGGGGACTAGCGGGAGCTACGAGCAGTACTTC
TRBV12-3/TRBV12-4	TRBD1	16	TRBJ2-7	many	CASSLGSGTGNAEQYF	TGTGCCAGCAGTTTAGGGTCCGGGACAGGGAATGCCGAGCAGTACTTC
TRBV20-1	-	16	TRBJ1-6	many	CSARAQMAAGNSPLHF	TGCAGTGCTAGAGCGCAGATGGCTGCGGGAAATTCACCCCTCCACTTT
TRBV27	-	14	TRBJ1-2	many	CASSSYSTGDGYTF	TGTGCCAGCAGCTCATATTCCACTGGGGATGGCTACACCTTC
TRBV6-5	-	16	TRBJ2-3	-	CASSYSRPGAGDTQYF	TGTGCCAGCAGTTACTCGAGACCAGGGGCGGGCGATACGCAGTATTTT
TRBV28	-	13	TRBJ1-1	few	CASSLGEGVLAFF	TGTGCCAGCAGTTTAGGGGAGGGGGTTCTAGCTTTCTTT
TRBV15	TRBD1	15	TRBJ1-5	many	CATSRLQGGGQPQHF	TGTGCCACCAGCAGATTACAGGGGGGGGGGCAGCCCCAGCATTTT
TRBV20-1	TRBD2	15	TRBJ2-7	many	CSARPVAGGLYEQYF	TGCAGTGCTAGACCCGTAGCGGGAGGGCTCTACGAGCAGTACTTC
TRBV30	TRBD1	15	TRBJ2-4	-	CACLSYGTGKNIQYF	TGTGCCTGCCTATCCTACGGGACAGGGAAAAACATTCAGTACTTC
TRBV28	TRBD2	19	TRBJ2-2	many	CASSLSILAGTADTGELFF	TGTGCCAGCAGTTTATCGATACTAGCGGGGACCGCGGACACCGGGGAGCTGTTTTTT
TRBV5-6	TRBD2	17	TRBJ2-3	-	CASSLPTLAGRTDTQYF	TGTGCCAGCAGCTTGCCAACCCTAGCGGGTAGGACAGATACGCAGTATTTT
TRBV4-1	TRBD2	16	TRBJ2-7	few	CASSQEIAGALSEQYF	TGCGCCAGCAGCCAAGAAATAGCGGGAGCCCTTAGCGAGCAGTACTTC
TRBV7-9	-	14	TRBJ1-1	many	CASSLKQGFTEAFF	TGTGCCAGCAGCTTAAAACAGGGATTCACTGAAGCTTTCTTT
TRBV4-2	-	21	TRBJ2-7	-	CASSPIRGDDIFFELMYEQYF	TGTGCCAGCAGCCCAATTCGAGGGGACGACATATTTTTCGAGCTAATGTACGAGCAGTACTTC
TRBV7-3	-	20	TRBJ2-7	many	CASSFHPAPAHRAEDSEQYF	TGTGCCAGCAGCTTTCACCCCGCCCCCGCACACCGGGCCGAGGATAGCGAGCAGTACTTC
TRBV2	-	11	TRBJ1-1	many	CASIRYTEAFF	TGTGCCAGCATCCGGTACACTGAAGCTTTCTTT
TRBV28	TRBD1	17	TRBJ1-5	many	CASSLGSGTGYNQPQHF	TGTGCCAGCAGTTTAGGGTCCGGGACAGGGTACAATCAGCCCCAGCATTTT
TRBV20-1	TRBD1	16	TRBJ1-5	many	CSARHPTGGIHQPQHF	TGCAGTGCTAGACACCCGACAGGGGGCATCCATCAGCCCCAGCATTTT
TRBV20-1	-	16	TRBJ1-2	many	CSARDAGARANYGYTF	TGCAGTGCTAGAGATGCGGGGGCGCGAGCTAACTATGGCTACACCTTC
TRBV12-3/TRBV12-4	-	13	TRBJ1-6	-	CAISLLADSPLHF	TGTGCCATCAGTTTACTGGCTGATTCACCCCTCCACTTT
TRBV7-8	TRBD2	15	TRBJ2-5	many	CASSLGPAGAETQYF	TGTGCCAGCAGCTTAGGCCCAGCGGGAGCAGAGACCCAGTACTTC
TRBV7-6	TRBD1	15	TRBJ1-1	-	CASSLWTGANTEAFF	TGTGCCAGCAGCTTATGGACAGGGGCTAACACTGAAGCTTTCTTT
TRBV12-3/TRBV12-4	TRBD1	14	TRBJ1-3	many	CASSAGTAGNTIYF	TGTGCCAGCAGTGCTGGGACAGCTGGAAACACCATATATTTT
TRBV12-3/TRBV12-4	-	14	TRBJ1-3	-	CASSSGIAGNTIYF	TGTGCCAGCAGTTCAGGGATAGCTGGAAACACCATATATTTT
TRBV29-1	-	11	TRBJ2-2	many	CSVTTSGELFF	TGCAGCGTCACGACGTCAGGAGAGCTGTTTTTT
TRBV27	-	16	TRBJ2-6	many	CASSLSSGDGANVLTF	TGTGCCAGCAGTTTATCGTCAGGGGACGGGGCCAACGTCCTGACTTTC
TRBV28	TRBD1	14	TRBJ1-6	many	CASSPGTGVSPLHF	TGTGCCAGCAGTCCCGGGACAGGGGTTTCACCCCTCCACTTT